A single sample gave rise to the 30 T cell receptor beta chains below, sequenced in a study of cytomegalovirus exposure and HLA in healthy donors. Profiled with immunoSEQ multiplex PCR; TCRdb holds only in-frame clones, not every one. Seen here are about 130,000 clones, almost 85% observed once, and the top ten hold just under 30%. The specimen sequenced was PBMCs. The receptors derive from a man under 40 in good health and CMV-seropositive.

The V and J genes are TRBV11-2 and TRBJ2-1; no clear D gene. Per germline, CDR1 SGHAT and CDR2 FQNNGV. V was cut by 0 bases and J by 5 bases, with 11 bases left in between. This CDR3 contains 15 residues. CDR3 sequence reads: CASSLDRVPDNEQFF. For the CDR3, the DNA is TGTGCCAGCAGCTTAGATCGTGTTCCGGACAATGAGCAGTTCTTC.

The J gene is TRBJ2-7, the V gene TRBV2; 10 bases line up with TRBD2. Trimming took 6 bases from V and 2 from J; bases not matched to a gene: 19. Germline loops: CDR1 SNHLY, CDR2 FYNNEI. This CDR3 comprises 19 residues. The CDR3 loop reads CASRAAATSGAANAYEQYF. CDR3 in DNA: TGTGCCAGCAGGGCGGCCGCAACTAGCGGGGCAGCAAACGCCTACGAGCAGTACTTC.

This rearrangement joins TRBV6-1 to TRBJ1-1; maybe TRBD1 (6 bases). CDR3 size: 17 residues. The germline gives CDR1 MNHNS, CDR2 SASEGT. V lost 2 bases to trimming and J lost 5 bases, with 21 bases between them. For the CDR3, the DNA is TGTGCCAGCAGTGAACCCCCAACAGGGCGCCCGAGGACTGAAGCTTTCTTT. It specifies CASSEPPTGRPRTEAFF.

The CDR3 loop is CASSFLAGGLSHEQFF. The CDR3 DNA follows: TGTGCCAGCAGCTTTCTAGCGGGGGGGCTCAGTCATGAGCAGTTCTTC. This chain connects TRBV7-2 to TRBJ2-1; 12 bases line up with TRBD2. V trimming: 3 bases; J trimming: 8 bases; junction bases outside the gene matches: 8. CDR1 and CDR2 (germline): SGHTA, FQGNSA. This CDR3 has 16 residues.

V gene TRBV30 combines with J gene TRBJ1-1; 12 nucleotides match TRBD1. The CDR3 sequence is 14 residues long. Germline trimming cut 5 bases from V and 6 bases from J; bases unmatched to any gene: 7. Germline V gives CDR1 GTSNPN, CDR2 SVGIG (reference sequence). CDR3 amino acids: CAWWGQGADSEAFF. CDR3 coding DNA: TGTGCCTGGTGGGGACAGGGGGCCGATTCTGAAGCTTTCTTT.

The chain uses TRBV7-2 and TRBJ2-7; 13 nucleotides agree with TRBD2. Looked up from germline, CDR1 is SGHTA and CDR2 is FQGNSA. The ends lost 0 bases at V and 2 bases at J; junction bases unmatched: 4. CDR3 length equals 17 residues. The DNA of the CDR3 is TGTGCCAGCAGCTTAGCGATGGGACTAGCGGGAACCTACGAGCAGTACTTC. As protein: CASSLAMGLAGTYEQYF.

Notes on this clone: Other DNA sequences of this sample code for an identical CDR3. The V call is TRBV5-4, the J call TRBJ1-1, with D perhaps TRBD1 (5 bases). Germline V gives CDR1 SGHNT, CDR2 YYREEE (reference sequence). V gave up 2 bases and J gave up 1 base, with 9 bases separating them. The CDR3 length is 14 residues. CDR3 in amino acids: CASSLRQWNTEAFF. The CDR3 DNA reads as TGTGCCAGCAGCTTAAGACAGTGGAACACTGAAGCTTTCTTT.

The chain couples TRBV5-6 to TRBJ2-5; D is perhaps TRBD1 (6 bases). The CDR3 runs to 14 residues. CDR1 is SGHDT, CDR2 YYEEEE, per germline. Trimming shortened V by 0 bases and J by 3 bases, and 9 bases separated the two germline ends. The CDR3 loop reads CASSLDRVEETQYF. For the CDR3, the DNA is TGTGCCAGCAGCTTGGACAGGGTAGAAGAGACCCAGTACTTC.

Only one count was recorded for this clone. This sequence joins TRBV7-2 and TRBJ2-3; 7 bases are shared with TRBD1. Germline CDR1 SGHTA, CDR2 FQGNSA. This CDR3 comprises 14 residues. J gave up 7 bases and V 4 bases, and 8 bases lay outside the gene matches. CDR3 in DNA: TGTGCCAGCAGCTCGACAGGGCCCCCGAATACGCAGTATTTT. It translates to CASSSTGPPNTQYF.

The chain recombines TRBV5-1 with TRBJ1-5; unclear D gene. The CDR3 has 14 residues. Trimming stripped 0 bases from V and 5 bases from J, with 9 bases between. Germline CDR1 is SGHRS and CDR2 is YFSETQ. CDR3 coding DNA: TGCGCCAGCAGCTTGGGAGGGCCCGATCAGCCCCAGCATTTT. This encodes CASSLGGPDQPQHF.

The gene calls are TRBV6-6 and TRBJ2-7; 10 bases map to TRBD1. There are 15 residues in the CDR3. The V gene end was trimmed by 2 bases and the J gene end by 2 bases; junction bases not matched to a gene: 3. Germline V gene data show CDR1 as MNHNY and CDR2 as SVGAGI (reference sequence). The CDR3 loop is CASSYQGQGAYEQYF. CDR3 nucleotide sequence: TGTGCCAGCAGTTACCAAGGACAGGGGGCCTACGAGCAGTACTTC.

The chain is built from TRBV29-1 and TRBJ2-1, with 13 bases lining up with TRBD2. This CDR3 has 13 amino acids. J lost 9 bases, V lost 6 bases, and 5 bases had no gene match. CDR1 and CDR2 (germline): SQVTM, ANQGSEA. CDR3 DNA sequence: TGCAGCGTCGCTGGACTAGCGGGAGCTGAGCAGTTCTTC. The encoded protein is CSVAGLAGAEQFF.

The V gene is TRBV29-1, the J gene TRBJ1-1, with D hard to call. Between the trimmed V and J ends, which lost 3 bases and 1 base, there was a span of 12 bases. Per the germline V gene, CDR1 is SQVTM and CDR2 is ANQGSEA. This CDR3 is 14 amino acids long. The CDR3 region has the DNA TGCAGCGTTGATGAGGTCAGCCGGAACACTGAAGCTTTCTTT. It specifies CSVDEVSRNTEAFF.

V is TRBV29-1 and J is TRBJ2-2; tentatively, D is TRBD2 (5 bases). The CDR3 totals 15 residues. Germline assignment: CDR1 SQVTM and CDR2 ANQGSEA. Trimming removed 0 bases from V and 7 bases from J, with 15 bases in between. The CDR3 DNA is TGCAGCGTTGAAGAAAAGGGAGTTTCTGGCGGGGAGCTGTTTTTT. The encoded protein is CSVEEKGVSGGELFF.

The table lists this clone with many counts. The chain is built from TRBV7-2 and TRBJ2-1, with TRBD2 as a possible D gene (5 bases). V was pared by 5 bases and J by 4 bases, with 9 bases between. The CDR3 covers 13 residues. Germline assignment: CDR1 SGHTA and CDR2 FQGNSA. Here the CDR3 DNA reads TGTGCCAGCAGCCTAGGACTGTACAATGAGCAGTTCTTC. This codes for CASSLGLYNEQFF.

V usage is TRBV10-1 and J usage is TRBJ2-7; D is unresolved. V was clipped by 2 bases and J by 3 bases, with 8 bases between them. The CDR3 consists of 13 residues. Germline V gene lookup returns CDR1 WNHNN and CDR2 SYGVQD (reference sequence). The CDR3 sequence: CASSEAYGYEQYF. The DNA for the CDR3 is TGCGCCAGCAGTGAGGCGTACGGCTACGAGCAGTACTTC.

This chain connects TRBV5-1 to TRBJ2-1; 7 bases line up with TRBD1. With 0 bases clipped from V and 6 bases from J, the junction kept 6 bases outside the gene matches. The germline gives CDR1 SGHRS, CDR2 YFSETQ. The CDR3 spans 15 residues. The CDR3 DNA follows: TGCGCCAGCAGCTTGGTCCCGACAGGGTCCAATGAGCAGTTCTTC. Translated, it gives CASSLVPTGSNEQFF.

This rearrangement joins TRBV6-5 to TRBJ1-1, with a tentative D call TRBD1 (6 bases). Germline V gene data show CDR1 as MNHEY and CDR2 as SVGAGI. Trimming removed 5 bases at V and 7 bases at J, with 14 bases between. CDR3 length equals 13 residues. Here the CDR3 reads CASSGGQLLEAFF. For the CDR3, the DNA is TGTGCCAGCAGTGGAGGACAGCTCCTTGAAGCTTTCTTT.

The rearrangement links TRBV5-6 to TRBJ1-2; 7 positions match TRBD1. This CDR3 spans 12 amino acids. V was pared by 4 bases and J by 8 bases, with 5 bases of the junction left unmatched. Germline V lookup: CDR1 SGHDT, CDR2 YYEEEE. The CDR3 sequence: CASSMTGIGYTF. The CDR3 DNA is TGTGCCAGCAGCATGACAGGGATCGGCTACACCTTC.

The CDR3 protein is CASSFRLQGAGPHGYTF. CDR3 in DNA: TGTGCCAGCAGTTTCCGCCTCCAGGGGGCCGGACCCCACGGCTACACCTTC. The chain couples TRBV27 to TRBJ1-2, with 8 bases matching TRBD1. CDR1 is MNHEY, CDR2 SMNVEV, per germline (reference sequence). V trimming: 3 bases; J trimming: 8 bases; junction bases outside the gene matches: 17. CDR3 length: 17 residues.

The rearrangement uses TRBV5-6 and TRBJ1-1; 8 bases line up with TRBD1. CDR3 length: 15 residues. Germline V CDR1 and CDR2: SGHDT, YYEEEE. J was trimmed by 5 bases and V by 4 bases; bases with no gene match: 10. The chain's CDR3 is CASSLSAGGETEAFF. CDR3 nucleotides: TGTGCCAGCAGCCTCTCAGCAGGGGGCGAGACTGAAGCTTTCTTT.

This clone was observed once. The genes are TRBV4-1 and TRBJ2-3; D may be TRBD2 (6 bases). This CDR3 contains 20 residues. Germline CDR1 reads MGHRA; CDR2 reads YSYEKL. V shed 2 bases and J shed 6 bases, with 30 bases lying between them. The DNA of the CDR3 is TGCGCCAGCAGCCAATTGCCCTGGGACTGGAGCGGTCGGAGGGAGGATACGCAGTATTTT. Encoded protein: CASSQLPWDWSGRREDTQYF.

As DNA, the CDR3 is TGTGCCACCATAAAAGCAGGGGCCCAATCCACTGAAGCTTTCTTT. Protein product: CATIKAGAQSTEAFF. J is TRBJ1-1 and V is TRBV6-6; the D gene is possibly TRBD1 (6 bases). This CDR3 contains 15 residues. Germline V gene data show CDR1 as MNHNY and CDR2 as SVGAGI (reference sequence). V shed 10 bases and J shed 4 bases, with 22 bases lying between them.

The chain combines TRBV19 with TRBJ1-1, with 12 bases lining up with TRBD1. From germline, CDR1 is LNHDA and CDR2 SQIVND (reference sequence). The length of the CDR3 is 17 residues. After removal of 9 bases from V and 4 bases from J, the junction contained 15 bases not matched to a gene. The CDR3 DNA follows: TGTGCCAGCCTCCTATTTACCGGGACAGGGGGCATCACTGAAGCTTTCTTT. Amino acid sequence: CASLLFTGTGGITEAFF. The whole variable domain, filled in from reference TRBV19 and TRBJ1-1, reads DGGITQSPKYLFRKEGQNVTLSCEQNLNHDAMYWYRQDPGQGLRLIYYSQIVNDFQKGDIAEGYSVSREKKESFPLTVTSAQKNPTAFYLCASLLFTGTGGITEAFFGQGTRLTVV.

This chain uses TRBV18 with TRBJ1-4; maybe TRBD1 (6 bases). The CDR3 has 15 residues. The V end was cut by 2 bases, the J end by 6 bases, with 13 bases between. Germline lookup yields CDR1 KGHSH and CDR2 LQKENI. CDR3 DNA sequence: TGTGCCAGCTCACCAGGTACAGGGCAGGATGAAAAACTGTTTTTT. Protein sequence: CASSPGTGQDEKLFF.

V usage is TRBV5-7 and J usage is TRBJ2-5; 7 bases map to TRBD2. TRBV5-7 is given ORF status, its function remaining uncertain. Trimming at V came to 4 bases and at J to 0 bases, leaving 6 bases not matched to a gene. The CDR3 consists of 15 residues. The CDR3 nucleotides are TGTGCCAGCAGCACCCCGGGACTAAACCAAGAGACCCAGTACTTC. It encodes CASSTPGLNQETQYF.

The rearrangement uses TRBV6-9 and TRBJ1-1; a possible D gene is TRBD1 (6 bases). V lost 4 bases and J lost 9, with 15 bases in between. CDR3 size: 13 residues. CDR1 and CDR2 (germline): MNHGY, SVAAGI. CDR3 in DNA: TGTGCCAGCAGTTTGGGCGGGGGGCGGAAAGCTTTCTTT. It is translated as CASSLGGGRKAFF.

V usage is TRBV7-9 and J usage is TRBJ2-7; 8 nucleotides line up with TRBD2. CDR3 length: 16 residues. CDR1 is SEHNR, CDR2 FQNEAQ, per germline (reference sequence). The trim removed 8 bases at V and 3 bases at J, leaving 15 bases unmatched. CDR3 sequence: CASLWGSGRPFYEQYF. The CDR3 region has the DNA TGTGCCAGCCTTTGGGGGAGCGGGAGACCTTTCTACGAGCAGTACTTC.

The rearrangement links TRBV7-3 to TRBJ1-1; D is perhaps TRBD1 (5 bases). The CDR3 spans 14 residues. CDR1 is SGHTA and CDR2 is FQGTGA in the germline V gene. V lost 1 base and J 4 bases, leaving 10 bases between the germline ends. The CDR3 sequence is CASSLSNGGTEAFF. CDR3 nucleotides: TGTGCCAGCAGCTTAAGCAACGGGGGCACTGAAGCTTTCTTT. The full variable domain, with the rest looked up from reference TRBV7-3 and TRBJ1-1, is GAGVSQTPSNKVTEKGKYVELRCDPISGHTALYWYRQSLGQGPEFLIYFQGTGAADDSGLPNDRFFAVRPEGSVSTLKIQRTERGDSAVYLCASSLSNGGTEAFFGQGTRLTVV.

The rearrangement uses TRBV9 and TRBJ2-1; TRBD2 matches at 11 bases. CDR1 is SGDLS, CDR2 YYNGEE, per germline. There are 16 residues in the CDR3. V trimming: 4 bases; J trimming: 9 bases; junction bases outside the gene matches: 12. The CDR3 region has the DNA TGTGCCAGCAGCACGCAAGGGACTAGCGGAGTAGGTGAGCAGTTCTTC. As protein: CASSTQGTSGVGEQFF.